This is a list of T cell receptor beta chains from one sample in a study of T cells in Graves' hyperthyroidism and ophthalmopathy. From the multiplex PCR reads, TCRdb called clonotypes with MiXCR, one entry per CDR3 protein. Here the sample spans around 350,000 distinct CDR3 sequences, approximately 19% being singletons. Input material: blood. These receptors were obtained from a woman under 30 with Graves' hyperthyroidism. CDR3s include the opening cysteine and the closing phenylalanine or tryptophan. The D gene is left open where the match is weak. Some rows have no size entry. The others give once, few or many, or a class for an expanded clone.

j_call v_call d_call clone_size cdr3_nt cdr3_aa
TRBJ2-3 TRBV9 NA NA TGTGCCAGCAGCGTAGCTACTCAAGATACGCAGTATTTT CASSVATQDTQYF
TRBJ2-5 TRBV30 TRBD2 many TGTGCCTGGAGTGTAGGGCTAGCGGGGGAAGAGACCCAGTACTTC CAWSVGLAGEETQYF
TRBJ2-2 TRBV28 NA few TGTGCCAGCAAAGATGCGGGAAACACCGGGGAGCTGTTTTTT CASKDAGNTGELFF
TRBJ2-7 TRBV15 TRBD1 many TGTGCCACCGCTGCCCTCACAGGGGAGACCTACGAGCAGTACTTC CATAALTGETYEQYF
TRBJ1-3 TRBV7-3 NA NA TGTGCCAGCAGCCGAAGCCAGGCCCTCTCTGGAAACACCATATATTTT CASSRSQALSGNTIYF
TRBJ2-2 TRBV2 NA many TGTGCCAGTATTAGTGAGCGGAACACCGGGGAGCTGTTTTTT CASISERNTGELFF
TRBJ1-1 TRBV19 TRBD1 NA TGTGCCAGTAGTATCAGGACAGGGGCCGTCCCAAACACTGAAGCTTTCTTT CASSIRTGAVPNTEAFF
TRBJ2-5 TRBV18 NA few TGTGCCAGCTCACTGGTCAGGGGCGAAGAGACCCAGTACTTC CASSLVRGEETQYF
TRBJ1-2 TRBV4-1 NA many TGCGCCAGCAGCCAAGGCGGGGAACCTAACTATGGCTACACCTTC CASSQGGEPNYGYTF
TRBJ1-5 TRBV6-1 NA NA TGTGCCAGCAGGAAAAAGGGGGTTTATAGCAATCAGCCCCAGCATTTT CASRKKGVYSNQPQHF
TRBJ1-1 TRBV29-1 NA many TGCAGCGTTGAACTCAGGGTGAAGAACACTGAAGCTTTCTTT CSVELRVKNTEAFF
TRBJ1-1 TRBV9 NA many TGTGCCAGCACCGTAGGTCCAAAGGGGGAGACTGAAGCTTTCTTT CASTVGPKGETEAFF
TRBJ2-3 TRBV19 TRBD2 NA TGTGCCAGTAGTATCCCGGGACTAGCGGATTTAGATACGCAGTATTTT CASSIPGLADLDTQYF
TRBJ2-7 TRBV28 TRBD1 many TGTGCCAGCAGTTGGGACAGGGAGTCCTACGAGCAGTACTTC CASSWDRESYEQYF
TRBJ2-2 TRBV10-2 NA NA TGCGCCAGCATACCCAGGACACTAAACACCGGGGAGCTGTTTTTT CASIPRTLNTGELFF
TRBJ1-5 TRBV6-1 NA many TGTGCCAGCAGTGAAACGACGCACGGCAATCAGCCCCAGCATTTT CASSETTHGNQPQHF
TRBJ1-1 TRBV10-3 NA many TGTGCCATCAGTCATCAAAAGAACACTGAAGCTTTCTTT CAISHQKNTEAFF
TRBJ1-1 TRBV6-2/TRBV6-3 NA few TGTGCCAGCAGTGGGACGGTAATTGAAGCTTTCTTT CASSGTVIEAFF
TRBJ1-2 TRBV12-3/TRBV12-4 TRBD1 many TGTGCCAGCACCCCCACAGGGGTGAGCTACACCTTC CASTPTGVSYTF
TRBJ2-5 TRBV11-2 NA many TGTGCCAGCAGCTTAATTACAGGGAACCAAGAGACCCAGTACTTC CASSLITGNQETQYF
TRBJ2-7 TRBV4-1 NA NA TGCGCCAGCAGCCAAGAGTCCCTTTCCGACGAGCAGTACTTC CASSQESLSDEQYF
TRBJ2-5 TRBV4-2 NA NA TGTGCCAGCAGCCAAGACGGAGCGAATCTGGAGACCCAGTACTTC CASSQDGANLETQYF
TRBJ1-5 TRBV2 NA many TGTGCCAGCAGTGAAGACCTGGCTCAGCCCCAGCATTTT CASSEDLAQPQHF
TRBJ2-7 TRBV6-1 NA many TGTGCCAGCAGTCCCGAAGGAGGGGGCCCCTACGAGCAGTACTTC CASSPEGGGPYEQYF
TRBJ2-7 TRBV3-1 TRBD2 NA TGTGCCAGCAGCCTCTCTAGCGGGGCTAAATACGAGCAGTACTTC CASSLSSGAKYEQYF
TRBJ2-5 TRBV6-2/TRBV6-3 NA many TGTGCCAGCAGCTTAGAGACCCAGTACTTC CASSLETQYF
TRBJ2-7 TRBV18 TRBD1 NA TGTGCCAGCTCACTACTCAGACAGGGGGGAGCCTACGAGCAGTACTTC CASSLLRQGGAYEQYF
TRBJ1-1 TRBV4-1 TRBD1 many TGCGCCAGCAGCGAACAGGGGGCTGAGAACACTGAAGCTTTCTTT CASSEQGAENTEAFF
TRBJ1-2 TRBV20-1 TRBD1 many TGCAGTGCTAGAGTGGACAGGGGTAGCTATGGCTACACCTTC CSARVDRGSYGYTF
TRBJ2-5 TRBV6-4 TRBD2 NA TGTGCCACCGGGACTAGCGGGGAGACCCAGTACTTC CATGTSGETQYF
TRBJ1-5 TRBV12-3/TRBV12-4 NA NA TGTGCCAGCAGAACCCCGAATAGGGTCCTACAGCCCCAGCATTTT CASRTPNRVLQPQHF
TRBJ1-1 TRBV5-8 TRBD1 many TGTGCCAGCAGCAGAAACACCGACAGGGACAGGTTGGCTGAAGCTTTCTTT CASSRNTDRDRLAEAFF
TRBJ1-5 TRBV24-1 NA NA TGTGCCACGCAGGCCGGAGGGGTCAATCAGCCCCAGCATTTT CATQAGGVNQPQHF
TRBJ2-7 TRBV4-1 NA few TGCGCCAGCAGCCAATCGGGACTGATACCTTCCTACGAGCAGTACTTC CASSQSGLIPSYEQYF
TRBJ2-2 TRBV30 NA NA TGTGCCTGGAGTATGGGGCCGAACACCGGGGAGCTGTTTTTT CAWSMGPNTGELFF